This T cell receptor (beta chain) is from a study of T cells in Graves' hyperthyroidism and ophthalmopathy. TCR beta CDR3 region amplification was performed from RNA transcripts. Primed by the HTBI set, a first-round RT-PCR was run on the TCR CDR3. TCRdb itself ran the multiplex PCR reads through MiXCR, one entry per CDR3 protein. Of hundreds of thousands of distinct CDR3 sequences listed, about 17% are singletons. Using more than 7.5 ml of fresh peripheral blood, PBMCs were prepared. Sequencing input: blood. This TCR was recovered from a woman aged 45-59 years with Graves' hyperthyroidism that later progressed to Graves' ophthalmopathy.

This chain's CDR3 is CASSRQGMANTGELFF. In nucleotides, the CDR3 is TGTGCCAGTAGTCGACAGGGTATGGCGAACACCGGGGAGCTGTTTTTT. The rearrangement joins TRBV19 to TRBJ2-2; 7 bases agree with TRBD1. This CDR3 contains 16 residues. The ends lost 5 bases at V and 0 bases at J; junction bases unmatched: 6. Germline CDR1 reads LNHDA; CDR2 reads SQIVND (reference sequence).